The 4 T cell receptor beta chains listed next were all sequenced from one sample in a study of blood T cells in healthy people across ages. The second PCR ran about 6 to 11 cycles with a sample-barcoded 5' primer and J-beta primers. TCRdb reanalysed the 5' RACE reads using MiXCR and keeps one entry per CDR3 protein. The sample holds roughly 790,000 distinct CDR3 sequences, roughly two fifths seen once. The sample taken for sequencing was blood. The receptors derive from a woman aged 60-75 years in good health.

The CDR3 DNA is TGTGCCAGCAGCCCCCTGCGCGTGGCAGGGATGAAAGCTGGCTACACCTTC. It encodes CASSPLRVAGMKAGYTF. The rearrangement joins TRBV12-3 or TRBV12-4 to TRBJ1-2, with a tentative D call TRBD1 (5 bases). This CDR3 comprises 17 residues. Deletions cut 6 bases from V and 7 bases from J, with 27 bases between.

CDR3 nucleotide sequence: TGTGCCAGCATTAGAGGGCGCACCGGGGAGCTGTTTTTT. Protein: CASIRGRTGELFF. V usage is TRBV28 and J usage is TRBJ2-2; possibly TRBD2 for D (5 bases). CDR3 size: 13 residues. CDR1 and CDR2 (germline): MDHEN, SYDVKM. The V and J ends lost 7 bases and 4 bases respectively, with 10 bases between them.

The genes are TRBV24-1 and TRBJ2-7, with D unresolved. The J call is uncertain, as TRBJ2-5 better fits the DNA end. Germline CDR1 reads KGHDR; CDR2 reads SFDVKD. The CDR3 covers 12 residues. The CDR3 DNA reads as TGTGCCACCAGTGAAGGAGTAGAGACCCAGTACTTC. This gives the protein CATSEGVETQYF.

In DNA form, the CDR3 reads TGTGCCACCAGCAGAGATCGGGGGTGGGGAGAGACCCAGTACTTC. Residues: CATSRDRGWGETQYF. The chain carries TRBV15 and TRBJ2-5, with D perhaps matching TRBD2 (6 bases). The CDR3 length is 15 residues. Germline V lookup: CDR1 LNHNV, CDR2 YYDKDF (reference sequence). V lost 0 bases and J lost 4, with 12 bases in between.